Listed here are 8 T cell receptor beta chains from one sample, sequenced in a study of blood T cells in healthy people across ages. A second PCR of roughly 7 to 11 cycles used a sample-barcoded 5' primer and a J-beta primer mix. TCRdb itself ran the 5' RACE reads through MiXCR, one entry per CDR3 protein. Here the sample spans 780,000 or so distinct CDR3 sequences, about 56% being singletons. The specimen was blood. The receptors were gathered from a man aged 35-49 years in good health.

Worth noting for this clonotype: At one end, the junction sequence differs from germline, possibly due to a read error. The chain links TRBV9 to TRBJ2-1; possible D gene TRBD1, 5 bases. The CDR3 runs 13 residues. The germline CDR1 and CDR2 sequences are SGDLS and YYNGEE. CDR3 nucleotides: TGTGCCAGCATCGTAAGGGGTCGCAATGAGCAGTTCTTC. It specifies CASIVRGRNEQFF.

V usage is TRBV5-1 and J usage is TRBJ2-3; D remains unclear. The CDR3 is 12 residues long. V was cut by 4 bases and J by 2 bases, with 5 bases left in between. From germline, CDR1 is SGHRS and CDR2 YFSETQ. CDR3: CASSTNTDTQYF. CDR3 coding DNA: TGCGCCAGCAGCACGAACACAGATACGCAGTATTTT.

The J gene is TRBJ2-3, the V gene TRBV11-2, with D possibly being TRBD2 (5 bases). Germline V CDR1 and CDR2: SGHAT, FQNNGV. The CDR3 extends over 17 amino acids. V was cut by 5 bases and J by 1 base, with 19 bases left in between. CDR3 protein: CASSLALPGGGTDTQYF. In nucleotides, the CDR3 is TGTGCCAGCAGCCTAGCCTTACCCGGCGGTGGCACAGATACGCAGTATTTT.

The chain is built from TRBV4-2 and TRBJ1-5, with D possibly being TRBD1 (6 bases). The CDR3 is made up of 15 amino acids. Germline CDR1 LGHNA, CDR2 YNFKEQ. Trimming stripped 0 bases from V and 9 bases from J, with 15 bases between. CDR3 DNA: TGTGCCAGCAGCCAAGAATCACAGGGCGTTCTGCCCCAGCATTTT. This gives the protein CASSQESQGVLPQHF.

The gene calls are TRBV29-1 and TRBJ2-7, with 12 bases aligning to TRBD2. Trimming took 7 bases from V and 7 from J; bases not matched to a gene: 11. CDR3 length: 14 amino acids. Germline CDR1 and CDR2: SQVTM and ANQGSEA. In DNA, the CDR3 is TGCAGCGGCACTACTAGCGGGAGGTGGAATGAGCAGTACTTC. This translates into CSGTTSGRWNEQYF.

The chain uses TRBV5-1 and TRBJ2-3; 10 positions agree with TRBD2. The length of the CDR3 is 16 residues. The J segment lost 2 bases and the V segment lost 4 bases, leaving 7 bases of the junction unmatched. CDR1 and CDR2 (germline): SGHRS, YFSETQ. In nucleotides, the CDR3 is TGCGCCAGCAGCCCCGGGACTAGCGAGTACACAGATACGCAGTATTTT. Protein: CASSPGTSEYTDTQYF.

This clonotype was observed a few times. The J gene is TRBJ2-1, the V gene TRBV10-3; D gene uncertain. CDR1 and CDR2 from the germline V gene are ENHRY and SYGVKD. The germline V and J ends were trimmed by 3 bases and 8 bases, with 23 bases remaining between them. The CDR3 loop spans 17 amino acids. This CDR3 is CAISDPAAAPPFDEQFF. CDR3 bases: TGTGCCATCAGTGACCCTGCTGCTGCGCCACCCTTCGATGAGCAGTTCTTC.

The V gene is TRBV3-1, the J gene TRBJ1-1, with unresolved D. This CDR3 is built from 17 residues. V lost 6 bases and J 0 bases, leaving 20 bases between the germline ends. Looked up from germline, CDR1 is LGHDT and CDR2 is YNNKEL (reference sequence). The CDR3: CASRPLGAVPMNTEAFF. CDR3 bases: TGTGCCAGCAGACCTCTAGGAGCAGTTCCTATGAACACTGAAGCTTTCTTT.